Presented here are 6 T cell receptor beta chains from one specimen sequenced in a study of CD8 T cells in ankylosing spondylitis. Whole-study findings and limits: Roughly eight highly homologous variants formed a TCR beta motif that appeared characteristic of ankylosing spondylitis blood.

From the 5' RACE reads, TCRdb called clonotypes with MiXCR, one entry per CDR3 protein. The sample lists around 390,000 distinct CDR3 sequences, 20% to 25% seen once, with about 16% in the top ten. No antigen has been identified for these receptors. The specimen was blood, either unsorted or a sorted T cell fraction (not recorded which). These receptors came from a male donor with ankylosing spondylitis.

The V and J genes are TRBV11-1 and TRBJ2-7, with D unclear. Trimming left V 2 bases short and J 5 bases short, with 10 bases between. The CDR3 is 13 residues long. From germline, CDR1 is SGHAT and CDR2 FQDESV (reference sequence). This chain's CDR3 is CASSLSSLDEQYF. The CDR3 DNA is TGTGCCAGCAGCTTAAGTTCGTTGGACGAGCAGTACTTC.

This chain links TRBV7-2 with TRBJ1-3; D unresolved. This CDR3 has 16 residues. V lost 7 bases and J 2 bases, leaving 18 bases between the germline ends. Germline V gene data show CDR1 as SGHTA and CDR2 as FQGNSA. The CDR3 DNA sequence: TGTGCCAGCACCCAACGGAGGACTCTAGCTGGAAACACCATATATTTT. Encoded protein: CASTQRRTLAGNTIYF.

V gene TRBV7-2 combines with J gene TRBJ2-7; 11 bases align to TRBD1. The V gene's germline CDR1 is SGHTA and CDR2 FQGNSA. The CDR3 runs to 16 residues. V shed 3 bases, J shed 1 base, and the junction held 5 bases outside the gene matches. The DNA for the CDR3 is TGTGCCAGCAGCTTCCTTGGACAGGGGGCGTCCTACGAGCAGTACTTC. Its translation is CASSFLGQGASYEQYF.

In this sample, this clonotype turned up a few times. V gene TRBV6-1 combines with J gene TRBJ1-4, with 8 bases lining up with TRBD1. Germline lookup yields CDR1 MNHNS and CDR2 SASEGT. The CDR3 has 14 residues. After removal of 6 bases from V and 4 bases from J, the junction contained 4 bases not matched to a gene. CDR3 nucleotide sequence: TGTGCCAGCAGACCGACAGGGGTTAATGAAAAACTGTTTTTT. This translates into CASRPTGVNEKLFF.

This clonotype occurred a few times. The genes are TRBV12-3 or TRBV12-4 and TRBJ2-7; TRBD1 agrees at 8 bases. Losses at the gene ends were 8 bases for V and 1 base for J; bases not matched to a gene: 4. The CDR3 is 13 amino acids. DNA of the CDR3: TGTGCCAGCGGTACAGGGGGGTCCTACGAGCAGTACTTC. This encodes CASGTGGSYEQYF.

The rearrangement joins TRBV5-1 to TRBJ2-1; 8 positions agree with TRBD2. J gave up 9 bases and V 1 base, and 9 bases lay outside the gene matches. Germline CDR1 reads SGHRS; CDR2 reads YFSETQ. The CDR3 sequence is 15 residues long. The CDR3 loop reads CASSLSPAGEAEQFF. CDR3 nucleotides: TGCGCCAGCAGCTTGAGCCCAGCGGGAGAGGCTGAGCAGTTCTTC.